This TCR beta chain was documented in a study of cytomegalovirus exposure and HLA in healthy donors. Overall study results and limits: Follow-up analysis later connected one missense variant in DCLRE1C with trimming of TCR beta V- and J-genes. Across donors, sequencing depth was assumed by presence/absence analyses to be roughly uniform. Per published accounts, TCR beta sequences correctly predicted the HLA-A and HLA-B alleles of most subjects. Available immune exposure information covered CMV serostatus only.

This clone appeared a single time. The target antigen is unknown. It was with 60 Vbeta and 13 Jbeta primers that the PCR ran. Data came from immunoSEQ multiplex PCR; TCRdb stores just in-frame clones and leaves some out. Seen here are approximately 150,000 clones, roughly 80% observed once, and the top ten hold less than 3.5%. The CDR3 is 12 amino acids. Unmatched junction bases numbered 1, after V lost 4 bases and J lost 7 bases. CDR1 is MNHEY and CDR2 is SVGAGI in the germline V gene. This TCR derives from a young woman in good health and CMV-seronegative. The chain couples TRBV6-5 to TRBJ1-2, with 9 bases fitting TRBD1. Material for sequencing was PBMCs. The CDR3 nucleotides are TGTGCCAGCAGTTCGACAGGGGGTGGCTACACCTTC. This sequence encodes CASSSTGGGYTF.